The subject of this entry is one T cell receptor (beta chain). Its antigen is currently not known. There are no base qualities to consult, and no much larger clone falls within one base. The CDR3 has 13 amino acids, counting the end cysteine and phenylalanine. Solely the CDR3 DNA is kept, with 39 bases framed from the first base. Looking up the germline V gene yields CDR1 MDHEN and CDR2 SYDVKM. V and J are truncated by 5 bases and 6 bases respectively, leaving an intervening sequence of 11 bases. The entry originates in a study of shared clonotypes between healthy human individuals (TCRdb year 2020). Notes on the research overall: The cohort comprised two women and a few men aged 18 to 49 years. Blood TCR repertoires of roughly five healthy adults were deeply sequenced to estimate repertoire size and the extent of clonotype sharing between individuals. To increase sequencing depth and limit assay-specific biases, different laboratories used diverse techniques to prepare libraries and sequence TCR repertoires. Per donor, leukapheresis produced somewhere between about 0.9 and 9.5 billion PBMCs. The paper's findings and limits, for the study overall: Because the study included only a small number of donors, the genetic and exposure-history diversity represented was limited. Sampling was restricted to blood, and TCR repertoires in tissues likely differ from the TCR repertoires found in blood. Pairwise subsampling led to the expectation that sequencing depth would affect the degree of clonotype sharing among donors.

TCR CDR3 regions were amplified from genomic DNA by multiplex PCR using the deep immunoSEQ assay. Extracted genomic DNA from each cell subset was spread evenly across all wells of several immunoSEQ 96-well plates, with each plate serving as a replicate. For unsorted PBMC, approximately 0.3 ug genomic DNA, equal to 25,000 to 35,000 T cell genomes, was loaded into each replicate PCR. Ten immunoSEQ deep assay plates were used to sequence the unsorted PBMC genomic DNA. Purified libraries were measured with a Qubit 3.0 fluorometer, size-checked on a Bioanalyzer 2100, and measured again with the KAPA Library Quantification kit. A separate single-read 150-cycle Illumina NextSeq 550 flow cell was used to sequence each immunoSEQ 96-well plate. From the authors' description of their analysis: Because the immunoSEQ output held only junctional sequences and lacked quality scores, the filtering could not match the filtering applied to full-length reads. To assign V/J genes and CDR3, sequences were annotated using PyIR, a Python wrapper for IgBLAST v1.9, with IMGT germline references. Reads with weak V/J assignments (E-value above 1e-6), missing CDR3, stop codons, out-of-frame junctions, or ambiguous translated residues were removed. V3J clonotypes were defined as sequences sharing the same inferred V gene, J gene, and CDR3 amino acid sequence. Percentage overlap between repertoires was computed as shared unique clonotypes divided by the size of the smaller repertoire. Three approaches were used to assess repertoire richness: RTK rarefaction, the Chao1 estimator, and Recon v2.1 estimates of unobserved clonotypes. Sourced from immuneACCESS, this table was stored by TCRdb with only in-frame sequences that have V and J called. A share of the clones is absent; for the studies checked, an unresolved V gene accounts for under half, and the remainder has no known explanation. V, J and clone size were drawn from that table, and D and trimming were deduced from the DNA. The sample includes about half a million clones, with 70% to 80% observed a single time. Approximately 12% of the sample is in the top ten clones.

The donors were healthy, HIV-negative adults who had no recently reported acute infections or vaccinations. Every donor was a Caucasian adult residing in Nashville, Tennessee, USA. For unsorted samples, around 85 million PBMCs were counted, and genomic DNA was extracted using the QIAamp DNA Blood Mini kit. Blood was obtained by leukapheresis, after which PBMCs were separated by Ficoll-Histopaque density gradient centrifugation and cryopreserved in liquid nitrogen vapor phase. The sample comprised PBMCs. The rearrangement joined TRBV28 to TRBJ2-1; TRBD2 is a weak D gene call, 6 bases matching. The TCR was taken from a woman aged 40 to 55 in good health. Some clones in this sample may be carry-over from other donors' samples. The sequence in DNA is TGTGCCAGCAGTACGACTAGTCGCAATGAGCAGTTCTTC. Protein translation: CASSTTSRNEQFF.